The rows below give T cell receptor beta chains drawn from one sample of a study of blood T cell repertoires in COVID-19. The repertoire was sequenced with immunoSEQ multiplex PCR; TCRdb's copy has only in-frame clones and lacks some. The sample has approximately 83,000 clones, about 77% seen once. Specimen: peripheral blood. The receptors come from a woman of 80 years or more with acute or convalescent COVID-19. The CDR3 runs from the conserved cysteine through the conserved F or W. A D gene is named only where the DNA matches it firmly. Some rows mark clone size as missing; the rest say once, few, many or name a class of expanded clone.

abundance,v_gene,d_gene,j_gene,CDR3aa,CDR3nt
.,TRBV19,.,TRBJ1-1,CASSTRGVNTEAFF,TGTGCCAGTAGCACCCGGGGGGTGAACACTGAAGCTTTCTTT
.,TRBV7-9,TRBD2,TRBJ2-1,CASSSPSVAGHNEQFF,TGTGCCAGCAGCTCCCCTTCAGTAGCGGGTCACAATGAGCAGTTCTTC
.,TRBV2,TRBD1,TRBJ2-3,CASVDRRPPTDTQYF,TGTGCCAGCGTGGACAGGCGACCACCCACAGATACGCAGTATTTT
.,TRBV7-2,.,TRBJ1-6,CASSQRQSRENSPLHF,TGTGCCAGCAGCCAAAGACAGAGCAGAGAGAATTCACCCCTCCACTTT
once,TRBV2,TRBD1,TRBJ1-3,CASNPGTGGNTIYF,TGTGCCAGCAACCCCGGGACAGGAGGAAACACCATATATTTT
.,TRBV4-2,.,TRBJ2-7,CASSQDKARAGGSEQYF,TGTGCCAGCAGCCAAGATAAGGCAAGAGCGGGCGGGTCCGAGCAGTACTTC
few,TRBV24-1,TRBD2,TRBJ2-3,CATSDPALAGGYGTDTQYF,TGTGCCACCAGTGACCCGGCGTTAGCGGGAGGATACGGCACAGATACGCAGTATTTT
.,TRBV6-5,.,TRBJ1-1,CASMEEEITEAFF,TGTGCCAGCATGGAGGAGGAAATCACTGAAGCTTTCTTT
.,TRBV10-3,TRBD1,TRBJ1-2,CAITSGQGDHYGYTF,TGTGCCATTACCTCGGGACAGGGAGATCACTATGGCTACACCTTC
.,TRBV4-3,.,TRBJ2-1,CASSQDSLAVSYNEQFF,TGCGCCAGCAGCCAAGATTCGTTAGCGGTATCCTACAATGAGCAGTTCTTC
.,TRBV12-3/TRBV12-4,.,TRBJ1-1,CASSLWSTEAFF,TGTGCCAGCAGTTTGTGGAGCACTGAAGCTTTCTTT
.,TRBV6-5,.,TRBJ1-6,CASSYDPPADSPLHF,TGTGCCAGCAGTTACGACCCTCCAGCGGATTCACCCCTCCACTTT
once,TRBV27,TRBD2,TRBJ2-3,CASSLGGGRDTDTQYF,TGTGCCAGCAGTTTAGGCGGGGGGAGGGACACAGATACGCAGTATTTT
.,TRBV7-6,.,TRBJ2-5,CASNQGIHETQYF,TGTGCCAGCAACCAGGGGATTCACGAGACCCAGTACTTC
few,TRBV5-4,TRBD1,TRBJ2-7,CASRAGTGGRGYEQYF,TGTGCCAGCAGGGCTGGGACAGGGGGGCGGGGCTACGAGCAGTACTTC
.,TRBV7-2,.,TRBJ2-7,CASSLGLNYEQYF,TGTGCCAGCAGCCTTGGCCTCAACTACGAGCAGTACTTC
.,TRBV7-2,TRBD1,TRBJ1-1,CASSLRYPGQGAFTEAFF,TGTGCCAGCAGCTTAAGGTACCCGGGACAGGGGGCATTCACTGAAGCTTTCTTT
.,TRBV6-2/TRBV6-3,TRBD1,TRBJ1-1,CASSFRTGVTRTEAFF,TGTGCCAGCAGTTTCCGAACAGGGGTGACTAGGACTGAAGCTTTCTTT
once,TRBV6-5,TRBD1,TRBJ1-3,CASSYSGGGNTIYF,TGTGCCAGCAGTTACTCAGGGGGCGGAAACACCATATATTTT
few,TRBV7-8,TRBD2,TRBJ2-3,CASSLGAGGHTDTQYF,TGTGCCAGCAGCTTAGGAGCGGGAGGGCACACAGATACGCAGTATTTT
.,TRBV18,.,TRBJ2-7,CASSPGNQNEQYF,TGTGCCAGCTCACCAGGTAACCAGAACGAGCAGTACTTC
.,TRBV6-5,.,TRBJ1-3,CASSFGSSGNTIYF,TGTGCCAGCAGTTTTGGGAGCTCTGGAAACACCATATATTTT
few,TRBV18,.,TRBJ1-1,CASSPQAQRGNTEAFF,TGTGCCAGCTCACCACAGGCGCAAAGGGGGAACACTGAAGCTTTCTTT
.,TRBV2,TRBD1,TRBJ1-1,CASTLDRVGTEAFF,TGTGCCAGCACCCTGGACAGGGTGGGCACTGAAGCTTTCTTT
.,TRBV3-1/TRBV3-2,.,TRBJ2-7,CASSQERFERYEQYF,TGTGCCAGCAGCCAAGAGAGGTTCGAGCGCTACGAGCAGTACTTC
.,TRBV15,.,TRBJ2-1,CATSRDWGPGNEQFF,TGTGCCACCAGCAGAGATTGGGGGCCCGGCAATGAGCAGTTCTTC
.,TRBV7-9,.,TRBJ1-2,CASSLAGGNERGYTF,TGTGCCAGCAGCTTAGCGGGGGGAAATGAACGTGGCTACACCTTC
.,TRBV2,.,TRBJ1-2,CASSDKGKGYTF,TGTGCCAGCAGTGATAAGGGGAAGGGCTACACCTTC
.,TRBV7-2,.,TRBJ1-6,CASSANTGSLNSYNSPLHF,TGTGCCAGCAGCGCAAACACGGGATCCCTCAACTCCTATAATTCACCCCTCCACTTT
few,TRBV5-6,.,TRBJ2-7,CASSLVQGINYEQYF,TGTGCCAGCAGCTTGGTTCAGGGGATCAACTACGAGCAGTACTTC
few,TRBV7-2,.,TRBJ1-4,CASSLVSGVGEKLFF,TGTGCCAGCAGCTTAGTTTCAGGGGTAGGAGAAAAACTGTTTTTT